This T cell receptor beta chain is from a study of blood T cell repertoires in COVID-19. The CDR3 extends over 15 amino acids. V gave up 0 bases and J gave up 7 bases; unmatched junction bases: 6. Germline V CDR1 and CDR2: SGHNT, YYREEE (reference sequence). All enrollees were roughly 18 to 90 years old and from roughly 22 US areas. As originally analysed: Reference gene primer amplification gave estimated nucleated cell counts. Clones were read by immunoSEQ multiplex PCR, and TCRdb kept only the in-frame ones, dropping some. V, J and clone size are taken as reported in that table, and D and trimming were inferred from the DNA itself. Among around 250,000 clones, approximately 90% were seen once, and the ten largest hold approximately 0.9%.

The rearrangement uses TRBV5-4 and TRBJ1-4; 7 bases are a match to TRBD1. The sequence was obtained from a man in his fifties who had been exposed to COVID-19. The sequenced sample was PBMCs or T cells enriched from blood (not recorded which). The CDR3 DNA reads TGTGCCAGCAGCTTGGGAGGGGGCGGAGGTGAAAAACTGTTTTTT. It yields the protein CASSLGGGGGEKLFF.